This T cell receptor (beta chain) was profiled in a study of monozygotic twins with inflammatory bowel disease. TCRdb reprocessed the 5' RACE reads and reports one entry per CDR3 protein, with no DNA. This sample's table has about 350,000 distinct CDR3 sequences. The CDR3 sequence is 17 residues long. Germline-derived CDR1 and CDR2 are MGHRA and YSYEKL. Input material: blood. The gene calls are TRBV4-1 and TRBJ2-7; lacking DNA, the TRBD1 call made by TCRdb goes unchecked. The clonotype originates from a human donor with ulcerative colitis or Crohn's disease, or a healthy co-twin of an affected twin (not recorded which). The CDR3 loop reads CASSQVGFGDPGDEQYF.